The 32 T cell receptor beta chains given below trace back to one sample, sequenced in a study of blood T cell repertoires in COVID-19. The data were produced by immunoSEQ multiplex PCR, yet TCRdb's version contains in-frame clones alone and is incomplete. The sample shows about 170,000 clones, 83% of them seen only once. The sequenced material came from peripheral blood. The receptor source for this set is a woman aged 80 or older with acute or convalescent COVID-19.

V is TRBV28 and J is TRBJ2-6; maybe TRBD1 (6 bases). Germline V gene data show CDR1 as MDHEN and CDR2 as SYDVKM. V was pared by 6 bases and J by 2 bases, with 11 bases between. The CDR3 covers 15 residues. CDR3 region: CASSPRGPGANVLTF. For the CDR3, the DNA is TGTGCCAGCAGCCCCAGGGGTCCTGGGGCCAACGTCCTGACTTTC.

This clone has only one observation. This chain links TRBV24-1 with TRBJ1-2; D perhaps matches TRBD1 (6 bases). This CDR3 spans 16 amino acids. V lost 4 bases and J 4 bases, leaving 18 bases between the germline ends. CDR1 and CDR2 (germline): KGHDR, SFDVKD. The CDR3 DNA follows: TGTGCCACCAGTGACCCCACAGGGTTACGAGGCTATGGCTACACCTTC. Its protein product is CATSDPTGLRGYGYTF.

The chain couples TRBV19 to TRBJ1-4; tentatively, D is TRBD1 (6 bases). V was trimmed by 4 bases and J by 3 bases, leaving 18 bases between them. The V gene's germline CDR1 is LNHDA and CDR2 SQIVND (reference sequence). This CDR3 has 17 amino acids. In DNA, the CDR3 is TGTGCCAGTAGTACGGGGACCGCAGGGGCCCCTAATGAAAAACTGTTTTTT. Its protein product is CASSTGTAGAPNEKLFF.

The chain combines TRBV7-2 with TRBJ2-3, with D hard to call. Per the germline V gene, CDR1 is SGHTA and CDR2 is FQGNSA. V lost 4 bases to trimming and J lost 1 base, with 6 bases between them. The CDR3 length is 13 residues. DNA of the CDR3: TGTGCCAGCAGCTACCAGGGCACAGATACGCAGTATTTT. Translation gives CASSYQGTDTQYF.

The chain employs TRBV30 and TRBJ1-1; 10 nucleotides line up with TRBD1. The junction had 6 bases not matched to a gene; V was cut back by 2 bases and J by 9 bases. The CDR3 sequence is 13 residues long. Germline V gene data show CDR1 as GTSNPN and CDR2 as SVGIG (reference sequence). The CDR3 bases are TGTGCCTGGAGTCTTTCCGACAGGGGGCAAGCTTTCTTT. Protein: CAWSLSDRGQAFF. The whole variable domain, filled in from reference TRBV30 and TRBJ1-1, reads SQTIHQWPATLVQPVGSPLSLECTVEGTSNPNLYWYRQAAGRGLQLLFYSVGIGQISSEVPQNLSASRPQDRQFILSSKKLLLSDSGFYLCAWSLSDRGQAFFGQGTRLTVV.

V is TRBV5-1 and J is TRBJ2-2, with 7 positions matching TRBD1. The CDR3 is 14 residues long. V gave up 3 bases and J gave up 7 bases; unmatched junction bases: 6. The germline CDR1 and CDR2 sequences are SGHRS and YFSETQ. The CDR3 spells CASSSTTGNGELFF. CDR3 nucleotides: TGCGCCAGCAGCTCAACGACAGGGAACGGGGAGCTGTTTTTT.

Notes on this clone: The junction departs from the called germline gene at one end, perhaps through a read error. The CDR3 DNA reads as TGTGCTAGCAGCCCGGACTTGAACACTGAAGCTTTCTTT. It is translated as CASSPDLNTEAFF. V is TRBV7-7 and J is TRBJ1-1; D remains ambiguous. Germline V gene data show CDR1 as SSHAT and CDR2 as FNYEAQ (reference sequence). The CDR3 contains 13 residues.

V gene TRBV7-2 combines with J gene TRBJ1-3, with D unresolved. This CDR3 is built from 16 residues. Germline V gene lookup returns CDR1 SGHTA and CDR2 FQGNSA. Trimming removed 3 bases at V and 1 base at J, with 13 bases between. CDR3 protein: CASSLLAGWSGNTIYF. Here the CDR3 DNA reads TGTGCCAGCAGCTTGCTTGCGGGGTGGTCTGGAAACACCATATATTTT.

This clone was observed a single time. The CDR3 DNA reads as TGTGCCATCAGTGGGCTAGCGGGTACCTACAATGAGCAGTTCTTC. Amino acid sequence: CAISGLAGTYNEQFF. The chain combines TRBV10-3 with TRBJ2-1, with TRBD2 matching 8 bases. The ends lost 4 bases at V and 2 bases at J; junction bases unmatched: 4. The CDR3 is 15 residues long. Germline CDR1 ENHRY, CDR2 SYGVKD.

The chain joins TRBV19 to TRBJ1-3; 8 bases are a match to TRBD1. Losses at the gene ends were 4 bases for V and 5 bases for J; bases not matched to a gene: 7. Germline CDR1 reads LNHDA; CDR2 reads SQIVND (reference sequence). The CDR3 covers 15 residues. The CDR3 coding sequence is TGTGCCAGTAGTAGCCGACAGGGGAGTCGAAACACCATATATTTT. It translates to CASSSRQGSRNTIYF.

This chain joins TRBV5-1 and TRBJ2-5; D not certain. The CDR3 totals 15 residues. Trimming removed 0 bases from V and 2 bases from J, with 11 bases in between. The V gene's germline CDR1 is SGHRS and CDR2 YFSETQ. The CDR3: CASSLAQNQQETQYF. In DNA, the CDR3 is TGCGCCAGCAGCTTGGCACAGAACCAACAAGAGACCCAGTACTTC.

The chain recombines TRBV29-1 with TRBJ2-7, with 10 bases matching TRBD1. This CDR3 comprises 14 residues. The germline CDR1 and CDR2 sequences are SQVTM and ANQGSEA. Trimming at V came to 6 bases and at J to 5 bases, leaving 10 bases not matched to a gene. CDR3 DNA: TGCAGCGTCGGACCGGGACAGGGGCCCCACGAGCAGTACTTC. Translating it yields CSVGPGQGPHEQYF.

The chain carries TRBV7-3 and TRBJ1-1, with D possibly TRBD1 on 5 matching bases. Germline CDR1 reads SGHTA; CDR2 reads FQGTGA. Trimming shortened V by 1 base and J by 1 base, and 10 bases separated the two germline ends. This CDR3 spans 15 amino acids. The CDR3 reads CASSLSGGANTEAFF. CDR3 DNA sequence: TGTGCCAGCAGCTTAAGTGGCGGGGCGAACACTGAAGCTTTCTTT.

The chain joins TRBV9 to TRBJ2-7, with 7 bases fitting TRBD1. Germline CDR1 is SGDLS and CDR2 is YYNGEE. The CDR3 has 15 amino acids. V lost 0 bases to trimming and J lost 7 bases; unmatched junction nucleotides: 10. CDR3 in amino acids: CASSVGQGGGGEQYF. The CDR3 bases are TGTGCCAGCAGCGTAGGGCAAGGGGGCGGCGGAGAGCAGTACTTC.

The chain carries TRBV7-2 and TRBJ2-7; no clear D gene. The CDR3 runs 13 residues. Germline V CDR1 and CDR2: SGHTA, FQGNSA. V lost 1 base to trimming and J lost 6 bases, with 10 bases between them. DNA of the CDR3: TGTGCCAGCAGCTTAGGCCGGAGTGGCGAGCAGTACTTC. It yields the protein CASSLGRSGEQYF.

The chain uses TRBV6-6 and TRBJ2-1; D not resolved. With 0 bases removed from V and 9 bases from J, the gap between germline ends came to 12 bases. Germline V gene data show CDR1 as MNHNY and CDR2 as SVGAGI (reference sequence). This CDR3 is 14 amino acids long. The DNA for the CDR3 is TGTGCCAGCAGTTACTCGGTGGTCGGTGGTGAGCAGTTCTTC. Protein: CASSYSVVGGEQFF.

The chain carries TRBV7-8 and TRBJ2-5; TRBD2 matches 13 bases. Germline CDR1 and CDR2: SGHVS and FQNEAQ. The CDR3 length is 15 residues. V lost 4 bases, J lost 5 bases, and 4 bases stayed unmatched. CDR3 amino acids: CASSSTSGRPETQYF. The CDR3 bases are TGTGCCAGCAGCTCGACTAGCGGGAGGCCGGAGACCCAGTACTTC.

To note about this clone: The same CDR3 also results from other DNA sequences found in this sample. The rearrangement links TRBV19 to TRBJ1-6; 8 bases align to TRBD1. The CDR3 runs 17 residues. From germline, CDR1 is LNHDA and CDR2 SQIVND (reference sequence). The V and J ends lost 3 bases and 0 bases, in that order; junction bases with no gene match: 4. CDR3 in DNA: TGTGCCAGTAGTATTGGACAGGGCAGCTCCTATAATTCACCCCTCCACTTT. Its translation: CASSIGQGSSYNSPLHF.

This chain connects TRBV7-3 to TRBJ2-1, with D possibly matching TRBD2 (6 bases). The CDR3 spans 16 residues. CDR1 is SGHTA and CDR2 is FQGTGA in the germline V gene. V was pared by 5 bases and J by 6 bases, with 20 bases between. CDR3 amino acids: CASSIHSGGASNEQFF. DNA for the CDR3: TGTGCCAGCAGCATCCATAGCGGTGGGGCTAGCAATGAGCAGTTCTTC.

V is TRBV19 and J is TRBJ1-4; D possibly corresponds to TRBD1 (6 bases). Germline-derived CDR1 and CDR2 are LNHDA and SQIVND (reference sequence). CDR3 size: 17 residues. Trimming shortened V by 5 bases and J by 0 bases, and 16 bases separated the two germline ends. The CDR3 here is CASSSRTDPATNEKLFF. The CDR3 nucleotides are TGTGCCAGTAGTTCCCGGACAGACCCCGCAACTAATGAAAAACTGTTTTTT.

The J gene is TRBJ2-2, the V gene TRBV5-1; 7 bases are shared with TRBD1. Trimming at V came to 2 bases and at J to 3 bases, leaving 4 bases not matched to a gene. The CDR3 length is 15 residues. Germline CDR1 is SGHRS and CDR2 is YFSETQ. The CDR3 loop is CASSLQGRYTGELFF. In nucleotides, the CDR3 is TGCGCCAGCAGCTTACAGGGGCGGTACACCGGGGAGCTGTTTTTT.

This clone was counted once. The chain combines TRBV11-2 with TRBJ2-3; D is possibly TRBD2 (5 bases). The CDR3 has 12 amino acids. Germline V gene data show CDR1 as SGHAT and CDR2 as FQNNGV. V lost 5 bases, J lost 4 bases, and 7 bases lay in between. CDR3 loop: CASSPGSDTQYF. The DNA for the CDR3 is TGTGCCAGCAGCCCGGGGTCAGATACGCAGTATTTT.

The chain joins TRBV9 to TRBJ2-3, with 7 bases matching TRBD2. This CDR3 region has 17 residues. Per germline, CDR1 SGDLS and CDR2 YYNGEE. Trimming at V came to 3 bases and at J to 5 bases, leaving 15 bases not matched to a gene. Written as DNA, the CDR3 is TGTGCCAGCAGCGCCGGGACTAACATTCGGGTGGGAGATACGCAGTATTTT. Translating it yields CASSAGTNIRVGDTQYF.

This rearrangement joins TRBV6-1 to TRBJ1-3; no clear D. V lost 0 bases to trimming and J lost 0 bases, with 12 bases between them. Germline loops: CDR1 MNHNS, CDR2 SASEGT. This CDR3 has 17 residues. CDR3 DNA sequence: TGTGCCAGCAGTGAAGCGCCCAGATTTCACTCTGGAAACACCATATATTTT. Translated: CASSEAPRFHSGNTIYF.

The CDR3 protein is CASSRTSGRVSNEQFF. The CDR3 DNA reads TGTGCCAGCAGCCGGACTAGCGGGAGGGTTTCCAATGAGCAGTTCTTC. V usage is TRBV7-2 and J usage is TRBJ2-1; 15 nucleotides align to TRBD2. J lost 6 bases, V lost 5 bases, and 5 bases had no gene match. CDR1 and CDR2 from the germline V gene are SGHTA and FQGNSA. This CDR3 region has 16 residues.

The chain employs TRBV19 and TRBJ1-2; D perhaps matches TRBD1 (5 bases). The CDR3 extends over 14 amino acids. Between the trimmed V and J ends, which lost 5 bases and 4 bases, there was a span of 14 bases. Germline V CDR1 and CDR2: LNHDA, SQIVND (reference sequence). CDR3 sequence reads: CASSGAGRGYGYTF. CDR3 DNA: TGTGCCAGTAGTGGGGCCGGGCGGGGCTATGGCTACACCTTC.

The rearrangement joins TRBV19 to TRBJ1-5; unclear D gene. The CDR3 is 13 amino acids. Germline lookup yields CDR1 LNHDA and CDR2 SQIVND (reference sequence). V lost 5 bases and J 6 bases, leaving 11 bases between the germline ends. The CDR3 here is CASSPSSLQPQHF. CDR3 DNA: TGTGCCAGTAGTCCCTCGTCCCTTCAGCCCCAGCATTTT.

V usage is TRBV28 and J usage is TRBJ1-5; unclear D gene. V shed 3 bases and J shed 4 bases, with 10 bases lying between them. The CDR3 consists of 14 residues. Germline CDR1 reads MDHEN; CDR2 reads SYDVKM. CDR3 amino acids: CASSFWTGNQPQHF. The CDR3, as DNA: TGTGCCAGCAGTTTTTGGACGGGAAATCAGCCCCAGCATTTT. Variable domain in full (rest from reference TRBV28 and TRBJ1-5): DVKVTQSSRYLVKRTGEKVFLECVQDMDHENMFWYRQDPGLGLRLIYFSYDVKMKEKGDIPEGYSVSREKKERFSLILESASTNQTSMYLCASSFWTGNQPQHFGDGTRLSIL.

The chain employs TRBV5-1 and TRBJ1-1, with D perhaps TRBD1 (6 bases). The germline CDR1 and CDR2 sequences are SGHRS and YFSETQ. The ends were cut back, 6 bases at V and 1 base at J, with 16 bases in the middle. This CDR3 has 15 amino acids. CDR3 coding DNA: TGCGCCAGCACCCCGGGGGGGCCCGAGAACACTGAAGCTTTCTTT. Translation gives CASTPGGPENTEAFF.

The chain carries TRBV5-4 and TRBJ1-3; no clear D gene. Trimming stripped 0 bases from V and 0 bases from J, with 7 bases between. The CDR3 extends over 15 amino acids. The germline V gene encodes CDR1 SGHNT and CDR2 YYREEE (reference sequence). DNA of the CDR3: TGTGCCAGCAGCTTGGGGTCGAGCTCTGGAAACACCATATATTTT. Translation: CASSLGSSSGNTIYF. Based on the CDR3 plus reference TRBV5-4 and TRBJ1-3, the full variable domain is ETGVTQSPTHLIKTRGQQVTLRCSSQSGHNTVSWYQQALGQGPQFIFQYYREEENGRGNFPPRFSGLQFPNYSSELNVNALELDDSALYLCASSLGSSSGNTIYFGEGSWLTVV.

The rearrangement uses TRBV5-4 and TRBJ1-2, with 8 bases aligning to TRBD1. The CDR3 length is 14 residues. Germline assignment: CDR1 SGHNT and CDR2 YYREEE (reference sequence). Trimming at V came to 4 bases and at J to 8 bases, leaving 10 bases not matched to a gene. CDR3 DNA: TGTGCCAGCAGCCTACCGGGACAGGATGGAGGCTACACCTTC. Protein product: CASSLPGQDGGYTF.

CDR3 protein: CASSIVEGGDQPQHF. DNA for the CDR3: TGTGCCAGTAGTATAGTAGAGGGAGGGGATCAGCCCCAGCATTTT. The chain has TRBV19 and TRBJ1-5; a possible D gene is TRBD1 (5 bases). The CDR3 totals 15 residues. V dropped 1 base and J dropped 5 bases, with 12 bases sitting between them. Germline CDR1 LNHDA, CDR2 SQIVND (reference sequence).